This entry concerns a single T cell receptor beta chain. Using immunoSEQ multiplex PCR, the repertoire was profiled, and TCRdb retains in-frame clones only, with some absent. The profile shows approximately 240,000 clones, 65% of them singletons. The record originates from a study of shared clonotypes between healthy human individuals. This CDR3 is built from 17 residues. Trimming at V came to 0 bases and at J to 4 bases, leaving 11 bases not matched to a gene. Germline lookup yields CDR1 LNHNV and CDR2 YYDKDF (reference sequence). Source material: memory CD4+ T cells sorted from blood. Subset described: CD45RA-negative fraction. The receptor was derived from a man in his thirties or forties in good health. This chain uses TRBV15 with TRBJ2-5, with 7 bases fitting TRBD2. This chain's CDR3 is CATSRERPAGSLETQYF. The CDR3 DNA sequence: TGTGCCACCAGCAGAGAGCGTCCAGCGGGGTCCTTAGAGACCCAGTACTTC.